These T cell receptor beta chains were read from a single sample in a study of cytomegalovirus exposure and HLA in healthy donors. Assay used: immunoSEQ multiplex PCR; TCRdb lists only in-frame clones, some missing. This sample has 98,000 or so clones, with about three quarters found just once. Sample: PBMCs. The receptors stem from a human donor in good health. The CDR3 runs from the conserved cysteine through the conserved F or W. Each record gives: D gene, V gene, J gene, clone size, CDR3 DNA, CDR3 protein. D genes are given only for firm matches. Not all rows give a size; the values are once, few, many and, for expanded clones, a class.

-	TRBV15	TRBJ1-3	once	TGTGCCACCTCTCAGGGGCAACTAATCTCTGGAAACACCATATATTTT	CATSQGQLISGNTIYF
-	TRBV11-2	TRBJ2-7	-	TGTGCCAGCAGCTTAGATGTGGGGGCCGGGCAGTACTTC	CASSLDVGAGQYF
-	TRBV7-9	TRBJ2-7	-	TGTGCCAGCAGCCAAGGGGCTACGGATACCTACGAGCAGTACTTC	CASSQGATDTYEQYF
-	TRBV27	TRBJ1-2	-	TGTGCCAGCAGTGGTACAGGTCTTCGAGGCAGATATGGCTACACCTTC	CASSGTGLRGRYGYTF
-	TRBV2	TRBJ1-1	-	TGTGCCAGCAGTGTTAGCAGAATGAACACTGAAGCTTTCTTT	CASSVSRMNTEAFF
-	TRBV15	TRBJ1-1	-	TGTGCCACCAGCCAAACCCCCCTAAACACTGAAGCTTTCTTT	CATSQTPLNTEAFF
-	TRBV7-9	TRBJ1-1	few	TGTGCCAGCAGCAACAGCGGGGGAAACACTGAAGCTTTCTTT	CASSNSGGNTEAFF
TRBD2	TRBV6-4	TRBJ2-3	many	TGTGCCAGCAGTGAGTCTAGCGGGGGGCCAGATACGCAGTATTTT	CASSESSGGPDTQYF
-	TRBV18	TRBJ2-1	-	TGTGCCAGCTCACCGCAAAGGAGAGATGAGCAGTTCTTC	CASSPQRRDEQFF
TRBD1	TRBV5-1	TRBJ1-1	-	TGCGCCAGCAGCTTGGGCGACAGGGCAGGAACTGAAGCTTTCTTT	CASSLGDRAGTEAFF
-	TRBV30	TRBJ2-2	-	TGTGCCGGACGGGAGTATTACACCGGGGAGCTGTTTTTT	CAGREYYTGELFF
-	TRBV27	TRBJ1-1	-	TGTGCCAGCAGTTTGCGGGGAGGCCCTGAAGCTTTCTTT	CASSLRGGPEAFF
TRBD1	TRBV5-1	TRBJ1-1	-	TGCGCCAGCAGCGGACAGGGGAATCAAGAAGCTTTCTTT	CASSGQGNQEAFF
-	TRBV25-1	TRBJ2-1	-	TGTGCCAGCAGTGCTGGTCAGGGTAGCGGTTACTCCTACAATGAGCAGTTCTTC	CASSAGQGSGYSYNEQFF
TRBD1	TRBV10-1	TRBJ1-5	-	TGCGCCAGCGCCCACCGGACAGGGGATCAGCCCCAGCATTTT	CASAHRTGDQPQHF
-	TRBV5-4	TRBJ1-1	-	TGTGCCAGCAGCTCGGGACTTACGGACACTGAAGCTTTCTTT	CASSSGLTDTEAFF
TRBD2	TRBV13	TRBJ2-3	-	TGTGCCAGCAGCCTTTGGACTAGCGGGCAACAGGATACGCAGTATTTT	CASSLWTSGQQDTQYF
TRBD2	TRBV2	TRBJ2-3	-	TGTGCCAGCAGTGAAGTTGCTAGCGGGAGTACCGCAGATACGCAGTATTTT	CASSEVASGSTADTQYF
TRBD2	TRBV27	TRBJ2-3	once	TGTGCCAGCAGTCTCGGGACTATACAGTATTTT	CASSLGTIQYF
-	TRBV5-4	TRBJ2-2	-	TGTGCCAGCAGCCCCAGGACGAACACCGGGGAGCTGTTTTTT	CASSPRTNTGELFF
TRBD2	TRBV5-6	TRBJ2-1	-	TGTGCCAGCAGCCCTAGACTAGCGGGGATGTACAATGAGCAGTTCTTC	CASSPRLAGMYNEQFF
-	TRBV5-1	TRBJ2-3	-	TGCGCCAGCAGCTTGGTTATGGATACGCAGTATTTT	CASSLVMDTQYF
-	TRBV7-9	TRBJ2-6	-	TGTGCCAGCAGCTTTCGACTGGCCTCTGGGGCCAACGTCCTGACTTTC	CASSFRLASGANVLTF
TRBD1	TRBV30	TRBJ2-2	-	TGTGCCTGGAGTACGCGCCTGGGACAGGGGGCCGGTCCAATGTTTTTT	CAWSTRLGQGAGPMFF
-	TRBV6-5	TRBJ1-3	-	TGTGCCAGCACCCCCCCAGGGGCTGGAAACACCATATATTTT	CASTPPGAGNTIYF
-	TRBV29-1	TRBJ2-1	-	TGCAGCGTTGAGGACAGCTACAATGAGCAGTTCTTC	CSVEDSYNEQFF
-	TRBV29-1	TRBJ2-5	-	TGCAGCGTTGAAGGCCCGAGAGAGACCCAGTACTTC	CSVEGPRETQYF
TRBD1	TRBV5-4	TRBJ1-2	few	TGTGCCAGCAGCTCGACAGGGACTAACTATGGCTACACCTTC	CASSSTGTNYGYTF
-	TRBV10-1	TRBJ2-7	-	TGCGCCAGCAGTGAACAGAACTACGAGCAGTACTTC	CASSEQNYEQYF
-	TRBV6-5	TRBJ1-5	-	TGTGCCAGCAGGGAGGGGTACCGCAATCAGCCCCAGCATTTT	CASREGYRNQPQHF
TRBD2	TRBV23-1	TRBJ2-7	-	TGCGCCAGCAGTCGGACTAGCGGGAGAGTCATCTACGAGCAGTACTTC	CASSRTSGRVIYEQYF
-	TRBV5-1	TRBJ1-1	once	TGCGCCAGCAGCTTGGCCGGCGCAGGGGTAGGGTCTGAAGCTTTCTTT	CASSLAGAGVGSEAFF
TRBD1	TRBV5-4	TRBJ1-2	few	TGTGCCAGCAGCCCTTACAGGGGGCTGGTCGGTCTGGGGGGCTACACCTTC	CASSPYRGLVGLGGYTF
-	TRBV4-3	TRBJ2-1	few	TGCGCCAGCAGCCCAGGATCCAATGAGCAGTTCTTC	CASSPGSNEQFF
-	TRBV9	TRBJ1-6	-	TGTGCCAGCAGCGCTATGGTAGTGGATAATTCACCCCTCCACTTT	CASSAMVVDNSPLHF
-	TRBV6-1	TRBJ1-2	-	TGTGCCAGCAGTGAAGAGGGAGGGACCTTC	CASSEEGGTF
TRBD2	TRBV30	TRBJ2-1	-	TGTGCCTGGAGCCGACTAGCGGGCTACAATGAGCAGTTCTTC	CAWSRLAGYNEQFF
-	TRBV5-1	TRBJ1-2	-	TGCGCCAGCAGCTTCCCCTCTGTCTATGGCTACACCTTC	CASSFPSVYGYTF
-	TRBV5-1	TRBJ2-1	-	TGCGCCAGCAGCTTGGCCCAAGGGGCTGAGCAGTTCTTC	CASSLAQGAEQFF
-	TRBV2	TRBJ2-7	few	TGTGCCAGCAGTGAAGTCCGAGGTCCCTACGAGCAGTACTTC	CASSEVRGPYEQYF
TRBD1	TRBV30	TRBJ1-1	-	TGTGCCTGGAGTGTACAGGGGGCGGACACTGAAGCTTTCTTT	CAWSVQGADTEAFF
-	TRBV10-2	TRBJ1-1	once	TGCGCCAGCAGGGGGGGGTTCCTTACCGACTCTGAAGCTTTCTTT	CASRGGFLTDSEAFF
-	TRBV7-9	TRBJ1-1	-	TGTGCCAGCAGCTTACTTCCCCCAGGGGTGAACACTGAAGCTTTCTTT	CASSLLPPGVNTEAFF
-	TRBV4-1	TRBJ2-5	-	TGCGCCAGCAGCCAACCTACAGGGATTTCAGAGACCCAGTACTTC	CASSQPTGISETQYF
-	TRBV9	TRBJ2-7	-	TGTGCCAGCATCGCCACAGGAAACTCCTACGAGCAGTACTTC	CASIATGNSYEQYF
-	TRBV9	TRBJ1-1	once	TGTGCCAGCAGCGTAGGTCCGGACAGAGTGAACACTGAAGCTTTCTTT	CASSVGPDRVNTEAFF
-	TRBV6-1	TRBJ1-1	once	TGTGCCAGCAGTTTGGGGGGGACTGGGGGCACTGAAGCTTTCTTT	CASSLGGTGGTEAFF
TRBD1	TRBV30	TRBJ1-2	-	TGTGCCTGGTGGTTTCGGACGGCGGGGACAGGGTTGGGAGGCTACACCTTC	CAWWFRTAGTGLGGYTF
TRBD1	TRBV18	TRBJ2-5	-	TGTGCCAGCTCACCACGGACAGGGTTGGAGACCCAGTACTTC	CASSPRTGLETQYF
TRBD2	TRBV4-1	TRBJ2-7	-	TGCGCCAGCAGCCAAAGTCCCGTGGGAGGGGATAGCTCCTACGAGCAGTACTTC	CASSQSPVGGDSSYEQYF
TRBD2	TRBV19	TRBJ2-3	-	TGTGCCAGTAGTACTAGCGGTGTCTCAGATACGCAGTATTTT	CASSTSGVSDTQYF
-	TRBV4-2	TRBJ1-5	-	TGTGCCAGCAGCCAAGGCTCAGGGTTGGTGGCCCAGCATTTT	CASSQGSGLVAQHF
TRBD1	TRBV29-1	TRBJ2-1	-	TGCAGCGTTGGAGGAGTGATAGGGGGCTCGGGGAATGAGCAGTTCTTC	CSVGGVIGGSGNEQFF
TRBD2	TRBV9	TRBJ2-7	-	TGTGCCAGCAGCGTCTTGGGACTAGCGGACGAGCAGTACTTC	CASSVLGLADEQYF
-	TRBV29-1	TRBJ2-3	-	TGCAGCGTTGAACCGGGCACAGATACGCAGTATTTT	CSVEPGTDTQYF
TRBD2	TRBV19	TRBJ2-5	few	TGTGCCAGTAGTGGACTAGCGGGCTCTAAATGGGAGACCCAGTACTTC	CASSGLAGSKWETQYF
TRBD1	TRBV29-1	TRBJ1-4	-	TGCGGCGCTGACAGGGGAACTAATGAAAAACTGTTTTTT	CGADRGTNEKLFF
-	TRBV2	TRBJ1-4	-	TGTGCCAGCCGTCCCTTGGATCGGGGAAAACTGTTTTTT	CASRPLDRGKLFF
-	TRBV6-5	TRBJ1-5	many	TGTGCCAGCAGTTTCGGACTGGAGGGCAATCAGCCCCAGCATTTT	CASSFGLEGNQPQHF
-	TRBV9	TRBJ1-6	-	TGTGCCAGCAGCGTCCAGGGTACCTCACCCCTCCACTTT	CASSVQGTSPLHF